This entry concerns a single TCR beta chain. The CDR3 totals 16 residues. Trimming cost V 5 bases and J 3 bases; bases outside gene matches: 11. Germline V CDR1 and CDR2: LNHDA, SQIVND (reference sequence). In the original workflow: The authors estimated nucleated cell counts from reference gene primer amplification. The protocol was immunoSEQ multiplex PCR, while the TCRdb copy is restricted to in-frame clones and leaves out a portion. Clonal size and the V and J genes are those of that table, whereas D and trimming came from the DNA. The table records under 200,000 clones, roughly 86% of them present only once. The entry originates in a study of blood T cell repertoires in COVID-19. Study-wide background: Acute-phase and convalescent COVID-19 samples originated in the United States, Italy and Spain. The cDNA or gDNA used as material had been derived from T cells, B-cell-depleted T cells, or PBMCs.

This chain links TRBV19 with TRBJ2-5, with TRBD1 identical over 8 bases. The receptor comes from a man aged 45-60 years with active or convalescent COVID-19. Sequencing used peripheral blood. Written as DNA, the CDR3 is TGTGCCAGTAGTGCCCCTGCCGGGACAGGAAAAGAGACCCAGTACTTC. It encodes CASSAPAGTGKETQYF.